Described below is a single T cell receptor (beta chain) sequence and its context. What it binds is unknown. The CDR3 is 16 residues long. V was pared by 6 bases and J by 2 bases, with 20 bases between. CDR1 is PRHDT and CDR2 is FYEKMQ in the germline V gene (reference sequence). This entry comes from a study of glioma-infiltrating T cells after dendritic cell vaccination. Study conclusions and caveats: Patients with more pretreatment TILs had longer time to progression and survival.

TCRB CDR3 was amplified from 2 ug genomic DNA or less. Primers: 60 V beta forward and 13 J beta reverse. Measured with immunoSEQ multiplex PCR; TCRdb has only the in-frame clones, and not every one. This sample has around 89,000 clones; 85% to 90% occur once, and the top ten carry 15% to 18%. Isocitrate dehydrogenase mutation was absent in all glioblastoma patients. The sequence was obtained from a human donor with glioblastoma. The sequenced sample was blood, obtained before dendritic cell vaccination. V gene TRBV13 combines with J gene TRBJ2-7, with D tentatively TRBD1 (7 bases). Here the CDR3 reads CASSSQGEVRPYEQYF. As DNA, the CDR3 is TGTGCCAGCAGTTCTCAGGGGGAGGTCCGTCCCTACGAGCAGTACTTC.